This TCR beta chain derives from a study of blood T cell repertoires in COVID-19. Overall study context: The study drew acute and convalescent COVID-19 samples from the United States, Italy and Spain. PBMCs, B-cell-depleted T cells, or T cells were the source of the cDNA or gDNA that made up the material.

In the study's own analysis: Reference gene primer amplification gave estimated nucleated cell counts. Data came from immunoSEQ multiplex PCR; TCRdb stores just in-frame clones and leaves some out. Clonal size and the V and J genes are those of that table, whereas D and trimming came from the DNA. The sample carries roughly 200,000 clones, about 86% recorded once. The CDR3 has 13 residues. V was cut by 3 bases and J by 6 bases, with 12 bases left in between. Germline lookup yields CDR1 MGHDK and CDR2 SYGVNS. The chain couples TRBV25-1 to TRBJ2-7, with a tentative D call TRBD2 (5 bases). Sequencing was performed on peripheral blood. The receptor was isolated from a man in his sixties who had recovered from COVID-19. The CDR3 nucleotides read TGTGCCAGCAGTGATCCTGGAGGATCCGAGCAGTACTTC. Its protein is CASSDPGGSEQYF.